The text below deals with one T cell receptor beta chain. The antigen is undetermined. The PCR made use of 60 Vbeta and 13 Jbeta primers. Method: immunoSEQ multiplex PCR; TCRdb's copy keeps in-frame clones and lacks some. The sample lists roughly 200,000 clones, 70% to 80% seen once, with under 2% in the top ten. This specimen belongs to a study of cytomegalovirus exposure and HLA in healthy donors. Trimming left V 3 bases short and J 5 bases short, with 9 bases between. The CDR3 length is 13 residues. The germline V gene encodes CDR1 SGHDT and CDR2 YYEEEE. General study findings and limits: Most CMV-associated TCR beta chains were later found to appear HLA-restricted. Beyond CMV serostatus, there was no information to go on about immune exposure.

The sample comprised PBMCs. The V call is TRBV5-6, the J call TRBJ2-1; a weak D match, TRBD2 (5 bases). The clonotype was recovered from a man aged 25-40 years in good health and CMV-seronegative. CDR3 sequence (DNA): TGTGCCAGCAGCTCTAGCCTCCACAATGAGCAGTTCTTC. Its translation: CASSSSLHNEQFF. The complete variable domain, with remaining parts taken from reference TRBV5-6 and TRBJ2-1, reads DAGVTQSPTHLIKTRGQQVTLRCSPKSGHDTVSWYQQALGQGPQFIFQYYEEEERQRGNFPDRFSGHQFPNYSSELNVNALLLGDSALYLCASSSSLHNEQFFGPGTRLTVL.